The present TCR beta chain was sequenced within a study of OX40 agonist ivuxolimab in advanced cancers. As for this clone: The antigen is not known.

Germline V lookup: CDR1 KGHSH, CDR2 LQKENI. The CDR3 length is 17 residues. Deletions cut 3 bases from V and 5 bases from J, with 19 bases between. The study, taken as a whole, reports: It was also the case that some nonresponders had low normalized T-cell clonal expansion.

Some clones are missing from TCRdb's copy, which holds only in-frame ones; the method was immunoSEQ multiplex PCR. This sample has 95,000 to 150,000 clones, with 85% to 95% found just once. The material was CD4+ or CD8+ T cells sorted from blood, obtained in a trial of the OX40 agonist ivuxolimab. This TCR derives from an adult with an advanced solid tumor such as melanoma, head and neck, liver or kidney cancer. This sequence joins TRBV18 and TRBJ1-4; D uncertain. CDR3 region: CASSPNRREFQNEKLFF. CDR3 DNA sequence: TGTGCCAGCTCACCGAACCGTAGGGAGTTCCAGAATGAAAAACTGTTTTTT.